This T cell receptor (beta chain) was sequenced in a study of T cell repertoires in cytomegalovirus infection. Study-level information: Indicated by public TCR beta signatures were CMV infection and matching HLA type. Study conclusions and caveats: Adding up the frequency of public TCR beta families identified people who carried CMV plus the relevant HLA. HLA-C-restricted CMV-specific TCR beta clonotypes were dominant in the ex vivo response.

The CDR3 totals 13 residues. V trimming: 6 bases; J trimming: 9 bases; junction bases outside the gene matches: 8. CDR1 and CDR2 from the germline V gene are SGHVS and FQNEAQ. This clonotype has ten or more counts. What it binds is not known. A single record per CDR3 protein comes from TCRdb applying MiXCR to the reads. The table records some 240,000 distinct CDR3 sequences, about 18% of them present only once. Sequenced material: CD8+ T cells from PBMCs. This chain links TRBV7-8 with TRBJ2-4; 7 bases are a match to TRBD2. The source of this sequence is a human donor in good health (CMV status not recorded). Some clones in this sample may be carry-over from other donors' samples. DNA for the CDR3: TGTGCCAGCAGACCCCCGGGCGGGAGCATTCAGTACTTC. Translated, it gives CASRPPGGSIQYF.